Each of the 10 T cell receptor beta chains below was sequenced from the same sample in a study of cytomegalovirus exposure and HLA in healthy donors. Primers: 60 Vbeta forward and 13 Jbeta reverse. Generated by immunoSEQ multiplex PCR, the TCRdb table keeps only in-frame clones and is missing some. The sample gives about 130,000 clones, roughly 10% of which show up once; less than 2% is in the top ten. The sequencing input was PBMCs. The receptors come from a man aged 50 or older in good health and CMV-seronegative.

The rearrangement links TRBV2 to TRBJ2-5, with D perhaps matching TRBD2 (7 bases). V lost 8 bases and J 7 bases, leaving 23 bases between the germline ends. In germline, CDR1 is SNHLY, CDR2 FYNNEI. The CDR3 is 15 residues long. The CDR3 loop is CASVTWGGVYGTQYF. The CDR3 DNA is TGTGCCAGCGTTACATGGGGGGGCGTTTATGGGACCCAGTACTTC.

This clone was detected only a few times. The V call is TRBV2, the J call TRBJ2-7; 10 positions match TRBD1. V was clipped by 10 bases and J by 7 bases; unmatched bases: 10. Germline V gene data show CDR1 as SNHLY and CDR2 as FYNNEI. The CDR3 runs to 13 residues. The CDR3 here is CATGTGEDREQYF. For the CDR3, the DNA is TGTGCCACCGGGACAGGGGAAGATAGGGAGCAGTACTTC.

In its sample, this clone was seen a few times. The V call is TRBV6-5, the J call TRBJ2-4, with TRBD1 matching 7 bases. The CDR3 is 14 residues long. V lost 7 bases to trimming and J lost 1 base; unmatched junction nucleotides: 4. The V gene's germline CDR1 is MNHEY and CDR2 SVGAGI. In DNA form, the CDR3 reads TGTGCCAGCAATCCACAGGGGGCCAAAAACATTCAGTACTTC. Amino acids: CASNPQGAKNIQYF.

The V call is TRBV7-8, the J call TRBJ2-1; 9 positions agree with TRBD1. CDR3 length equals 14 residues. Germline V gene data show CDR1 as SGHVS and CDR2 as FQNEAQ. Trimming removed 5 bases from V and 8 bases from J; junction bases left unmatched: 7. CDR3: CASSQRQGDHEQFF. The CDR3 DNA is TGTGCCAGCAGCCAAAGACAGGGGGATCATGAGCAGTTCTTC.

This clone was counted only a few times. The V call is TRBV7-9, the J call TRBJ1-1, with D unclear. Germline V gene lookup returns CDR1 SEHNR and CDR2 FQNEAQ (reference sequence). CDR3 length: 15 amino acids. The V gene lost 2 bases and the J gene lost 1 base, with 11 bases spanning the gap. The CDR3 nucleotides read TGTGCCAGCAGCTTATCAGCGGGGAGGAACACTGAAGCTTTCTTT. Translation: CASSLSAGRNTEAFF.

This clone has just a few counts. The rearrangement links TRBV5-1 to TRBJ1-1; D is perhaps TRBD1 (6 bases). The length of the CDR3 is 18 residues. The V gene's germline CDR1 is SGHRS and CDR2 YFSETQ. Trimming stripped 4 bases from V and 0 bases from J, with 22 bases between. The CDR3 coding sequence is TGCGCCAGCAGCCAGGCCCGGGGCAGGGGCGACATGAACACTGAAGCTTTCTTT. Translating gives CASSQARGRGDMNTEAFF. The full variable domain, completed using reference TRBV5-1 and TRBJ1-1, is KAGVTQTPRYLIKTRGQQVTLSCSPISGHRSVSWYQQTPGQGLQFLFEYFSETQRNKGNFPGRFSGRQFSNSRSEMNVSTLELGDSALYLCASSQARGRGDMNTEAFFGQGTRLTVV.

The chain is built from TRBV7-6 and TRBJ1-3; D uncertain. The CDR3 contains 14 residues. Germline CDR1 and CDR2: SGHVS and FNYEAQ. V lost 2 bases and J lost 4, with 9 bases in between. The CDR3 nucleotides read TGTGCCAGCAGCTTACGGGGATCCGGAAACACCATATATTTT. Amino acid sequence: CASSLRGSGNTIYF.

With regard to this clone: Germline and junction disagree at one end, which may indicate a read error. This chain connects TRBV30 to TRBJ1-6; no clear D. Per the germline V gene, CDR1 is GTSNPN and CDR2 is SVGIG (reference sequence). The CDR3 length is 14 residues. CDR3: CAWSVGQDNSPLHF. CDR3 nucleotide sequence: TGTGCCTGGAGTGTTGGGCAGGATAACTCACCCCTCCACTTT. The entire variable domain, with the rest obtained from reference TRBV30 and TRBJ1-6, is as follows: SQTIHQWPATLVQPVGSPLSLECTVEGTSNPNLYWYRQAAGRGLQLLFYSVGIGQISSEVPQNLSASRPQDRQFILSSKKLLLSDSGFYLCAWSVGQDNSPLHFGNGTRLTVT.

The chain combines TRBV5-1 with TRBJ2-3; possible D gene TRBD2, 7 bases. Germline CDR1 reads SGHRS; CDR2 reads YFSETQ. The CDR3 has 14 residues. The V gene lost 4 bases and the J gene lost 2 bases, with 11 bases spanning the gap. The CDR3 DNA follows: TGCGCCAGCAGCCGCGGGGGCCCCACAGATACGCAGTATTTT. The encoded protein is CASSRGGPTDTQYF.

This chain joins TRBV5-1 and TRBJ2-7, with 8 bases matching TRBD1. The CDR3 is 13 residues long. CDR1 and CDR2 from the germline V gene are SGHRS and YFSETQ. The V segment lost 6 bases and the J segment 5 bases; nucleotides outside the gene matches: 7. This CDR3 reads CASNGQGPHEQYF. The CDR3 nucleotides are TGCGCCAGCAACGGACAGGGCCCCCACGAGCAGTACTTC.